The next 30 T cell receptor beta chains were all read from a single sample in a study of T-cell reconstitution after alpha-beta-depleted transplantation in children. Unique molecular identifiers were used in preparing the TCRbeta library. Using its own MiXCR run on the PCR reads, TCRdb lists one record per CDR3 protein. The data show almost 500,000 distinct CDR3 sequences, with under 15% seen just once and around 6.1% held by the top ten. The sample in question was PBMCs from the stem cell graft donor, obtained from the stem cell graft. The source is a human donor who donated a stem cell graft to a child with combined immunodeficiency.

The rearrangement uses TRBV7-2 and TRBJ2-7; D is unclear. The CDR3 covers 14 residues. V lost 5 bases, J lost 5 bases, and 16 bases lay in between. Germline V gene lookup returns CDR1 SGHTA and CDR2 FQGNSA. CDR3 region: CASSLGDPEHEQYF. The CDR3 coding sequence is TGTGCCAGCAGCCTAGGAGACCCCGAACACGAGCAGTACTTC.

In this sample, this clonotype turned up a few times. V and J are TRBV29-1 and TRBJ1-2, with D perhaps matching TRBD1 (5 bases). The CDR3 loop spans 12 amino acids. V lost 3 bases and J 4 bases, leaving 9 bases between the germline ends. The germline CDR1 and CDR2 sequences are SQVTM and ANQGSEA. This chain's CDR3 is CSVERQLYGYTF. Here the CDR3 DNA reads TGCAGCGTTGAGAGACAGCTCTATGGCTACACCTTC.

The sample holds many counts of this clonotype. The chain links TRBV6-5 to TRBJ1-1; TRBD1 might be the D (6 bases). The V gene lost 6 bases and the J gene lost 3 bases, with 20 bases spanning the gap. The CDR3 spans 16 residues. CDR1 is MNHEY and CDR2 is SVGAGI in the germline V gene. The CDR3: CASSRGPGKLYTEAFF. The CDR3 DNA sequence: TGTGCCAGCAGCAGGGGACCGGGAAAACTTTACACTGAAGCTTTCTTT.

Comments on this clonotype: At one end the junction does not follow the germline gene, possibly because of a read error. The chain employs TRBV12-3 or TRBV12-4 and TRBJ2-3, with 11 positions matching TRBD2. This CDR3 has 15 amino acids. This chain's CDR3 is CASNLAGGLPDTQYF. The CDR3 DNA sequence: TGTGCCAGCAATTTAGCGGGGGGGCTCCCAGATACGCAGTATTTT.

The chain joins TRBV12-3 or TRBV12-4 to TRBJ2-2; 16 bases match TRBD2. The CDR3 has 21 amino acids. After removal of 4 bases from V and 3 bases from J, the junction contained 14 bases not matched to a gene. The CDR3 region is CASSSKGLAGGPISDTGELFF. CDR3 in DNA: TGTGCCAGCAGTTCCAAGGGACTAGCGGGGGGGCCAATTTCCGACACCGGGGAGCTGTTTTTT.

The V call is TRBV30, the J call TRBJ2-2; D unclear. Trimming stripped 0 bases from V and 6 bases from J, with 8 bases between. The V gene's germline CDR1 is GTSNPN and CDR2 SVGIG (reference sequence). The CDR3 is 13 residues long. The CDR3 DNA is TGTGCCTGGAGTGTATTTTCGTCCGGGGAGCTGTTTTTT. Its protein is CAWSVFSSGELFF.

This clonotype was seen only a few times. The chain couples TRBV24-1 to TRBJ2-7; 8 nucleotides agree with TRBD1. The CDR3 has 17 residues. V was pared by 2 bases and J by 2 bases, with 10 bases of the junction left unmatched. The germline CDR1 and CDR2 sequences are KGHDR and SFDVKD. This CDR3 reads CATSDYQGALGPYEQYF. CDR3 bases: TGTGCCACCAGTGATTATCAGGGGGCCCTAGGCCCCTACGAGCAGTACTTC.

The chain combines TRBV11-2 with TRBJ1-4; 7 nucleotides agree with TRBD1. Germline lookup yields CDR1 SGHAT and CDR2 FQNNGV. V was pared by 5 bases and J by 7 bases, with 7 bases of the junction left unmatched. The length of the CDR3 is 14 residues. CDR3 nucleotides: TGTGCCAGCAGCCGAGACAGGGTCGGTGAAAAACTGTTTTTT. Protein: CASSRDRVGEKLFF.

This clonotype was seen a few times. V usage is TRBV20-1 and J usage is TRBJ2-5; 10 positions match TRBD2. CDR1 is DFQATT and CDR2 is SNEGSKA in the germline V gene (reference sequence). V lost 4 bases to trimming and J lost 2 bases; unmatched junction nucleotides: 10. The CDR3 length is 16 residues. CDR3 coding DNA: TGCAGTGCTAAGGCTAGCGGGGGACCACTTCAAGAGACCCAGTACTTC. Amino acids: CSAKASGGPLQETQYF.

The chain carries TRBV20-1 and TRBJ2-3; TRBD2 matches 16 bases. The length of the CDR3 is 18 residues. V was clipped by 4 bases and J by 13 bases; unmatched bases: 20. Germline V gene sequence: CDR1 DFQATT, CDR2 SNEGSKA (reference sequence). The CDR3 loop reads CSATVPGLAGGPSPREYF. The CDR3, as DNA: TGCAGTGCTACCGTCCCGGGACTAGCGGGGGGGCCTTCACCTCGGGAGTATTTT.

This clonotype has ten or more counts. The rearrangement joins TRBV7-3 to TRBJ2-1, with 11 bases identical to TRBD2. Germline V gene lookup returns CDR1 SGHTA and CDR2 FQGTGA. J gave up 6 bases and V 4 bases, and 14 bases lay outside the gene matches. The CDR3 spans 18 residues. The CDR3 loop reads CASSSPISGRAIPNEQFF. Here the CDR3 DNA reads TGTGCCAGCAGCTCCCCCATTAGCGGGAGGGCCATCCCCAATGAGCAGTTCTTC.

This clonotype was detected only a few times. This chain connects TRBV20-1 to TRBJ2-2; 9 bases fit TRBD1. Per the germline V gene, CDR1 is DFQATT and CDR2 is SNEGSKA (reference sequence). Trimming at V came to 6 bases and at J to 5 bases, leaving 13 bases not matched to a gene. This CDR3 is 16 amino acids long. CDR3 nucleotides: TGCAGTGCCCGCCCCCCCGACAGGGGGGAAACCGGGGAGCTGTTTTTT. It translates to CSARPPDRGETGELFF.

The V gene is TRBV20-1, the J gene TRBJ2-1, with 7 nucleotides matching TRBD2. Germline loops: CDR1 DFQATT, CDR2 SNEGSKA (reference sequence). V shed 3 bases, J shed 5 bases, and the junction held 7 bases outside the gene matches. The CDR3 is 14 amino acids. CDR3 nucleotides: TGCAGTGCTAGCGGGAGGTGGAAAAACAATGAGCAGTTCTTC. Its translation is CSASGRWKNNEQFF.

This clonotype showed up just a few times. V is TRBV30 and J is TRBJ2-3; unclear D gene. The CDR3 is 15 residues long. In germline, CDR1 is GTSNPN, CDR2 SVGIG (reference sequence). The V and J ends lost 5 bases and 0 bases respectively, with 15 bases between them. This CDR3 reads CAWGPGIPSTDTQYF. CDR3 coding DNA: TGTGCCTGGGGGCCGGGTATCCCTAGCACAGATACGCAGTATTTT. The whole variable domain, remainder taken from reference TRBV30 and TRBJ2-3, is SQTIHQWPATLVQPVGSPLSLECTVEGTSNPNLYWYRQAAGRGLQLLFYSVGIGQISSEVPQNLSASRPQDRQFILSSKKLLLSDSGFYLCAWGPGIPSTDTQYFGPGTRLTVL.

The chain links TRBV9 to TRBJ2-3; D remains ambiguous. The CDR3 is made up of 16 amino acids. Between the trimmed V and J ends, which lost 0 bases and 0 bases, there was a span of 11 bases. The V gene's germline CDR1 is SGDLS and CDR2 YYNGEE. The CDR3 DNA reads TGTGCCAGCAGCGTAGAAGGCGCCACTAGCACAGATACGCAGTATTTT. Its protein product is CASSVEGATSTDTQYF.

This clonotype was seen only a few times. The rearrangement links TRBV27 to TRBJ1-4; no reliable D call. V lost 2 bases and J lost 0, with 4 bases in between. This CDR3 is 14 amino acids long. Germline CDR1 is MNHEY and CDR2 is SMNVEV (reference sequence). The CDR3 DNA follows: TGTGCCAGCAGTTTACTGCCAACTAATGAAAAACTGTTTTTT. Its protein is CASSLLPTNEKLFF.

The rearrangement uses TRBV12-3 or TRBV12-4 and TRBJ1-2; D not resolved. This CDR3 is 14 amino acids long. V was shortened by 3 bases and J by 8 bases, with 16 bases between the two germline ends. The CDR3 DNA follows: TGTGCCAGCAGTTTGGGCAGCGAACGGGTGGGCTACACCTTC. As protein: CASSLGSERVGYTF.

This clonotype was seen a few times. J is TRBJ2-2 and V is TRBV11-2; 14 bases agree with TRBD2. CDR3 size: 20 residues. Germline lookup yields CDR1 SGHAT and CDR2 FQNNGV. Trimming took 3 bases from V and 5 from J; bases not matched to a gene: 14. DNA of the CDR3: TGTGCCAGCAGCTTGACGGGACTAGCGGGAGTTCTCCTAGGGACCGGGGAGCTGTTTTTT. Its translation: CASSLTGLAGVLLGTGELFF.

This clonotype was picked up many times. In nucleotides, the CDR3 is TGTGCCACCAGCAAAGCACCGGGACAGGGCACCACCGGGGAGCTGTTTTTT. Encoded protein: CATSKAPGQGTTGELFF. V is TRBV15 and J is TRBJ2-2; 9 nucleotides match TRBD1. The ends lost 4 bases at V and 4 bases at J; junction bases unmatched: 10. The CDR3 runs 17 residues. Germline assignment: CDR1 LNHNV and CDR2 YYDKDF (reference sequence). Looking up the rest from reference TRBV15 and TRBJ2-2 gives the full variable domain: DAMVIQNPRYQVTQFGKPVTLSCSQTLNHNVMYWYQQKSSQAPKLLFHYYDKDFNNEADTPDNFQSRRPNTSFCFLDIRSPGLGDTAMYLCATSKAPGQGTTGELFFGEGSRLTVL.

This clonotype was seen ten or more times. The CDR3 region is CASSYSGGNTGELFF. In DNA form, the CDR3 reads TGTGCCAGCAGTTACTCTGGGGGGAACACCGGGGAGCTGTTTTTT. The rearrangement links TRBV6-2 or TRBV6-3 to TRBJ2-2; D may match TRBD1 or TRBD2 (5 bases each). This CDR3 has 15 amino acids. Germline V gene data show CDR1 as MNHEY and CDR2 as SVGEGT. Trimming removed 0 bases at V and 1 base at J, with 6 bases between.

This clonotype occurred a few times. The V and J genes are TRBV11-2 and TRBJ1-2; D is undetermined. The V end was cut by 5 bases, the J end by 0 bases, with 16 bases between. The CDR3 is made up of 16 amino acids. Germline V gene data show CDR1 as SGHAT and CDR2 as FQNNGV. The CDR3 nucleotides read TGTGCCAGCAGCCCCGGGTACGGCAGGACTAACTATGGCTACACCTTC. Translation: CASSPGYGRTNYGYTF.

This chain uses TRBV18 with TRBJ1-1, with unresolved D. V lost 2 bases to trimming and J lost 7 bases, with 8 bases between them. Germline CDR1 is KGHSH and CDR2 is LQKENI. There are 12 residues in the CDR3. As DNA, the CDR3 is TGTGCCAGCTCACCAGGGGAAGGTGAAGCTTTCTTT. Translating it yields CASSPGEGEAFF. Drawing the rest from reference TRBV18 and TRBJ1-1, the complete variable domain is NAGVMQNPRHLVRRRGQEARLRCSPMKGHSHVYWYRQLPEEGLKFMVYLQKENIIDESGMPKERFSAEFPKEGPSILRIQQVVRGDSAAYFCASSPGEGEAFFGQGTRLTVV.

The chain joins TRBV19 to TRBJ2-3, with 9 bases that match TRBD1. The CDR3 loop spans 14 amino acids. CDR1 is LNHDA, CDR2 SQIVND, per germline (reference sequence). V was clipped by 10 bases and J by 0 bases; unmatched bases: 5. The CDR3 DNA sequence: TGTGCCACCGGACAGGGGACTAGCACAGATACGCAGTATTTT. Encoded protein: CATGQGTSTDTQYF.

This clonotype was seen a handful of times. The rearrangement joins TRBV5-1 to TRBJ2-1; 10 bases are shared with TRBD2. The V and J ends lost 4 bases and 6 bases, in that order; junction bases with no gene match: 4. The CDR3 sequence is 14 residues long. Germline CDR1 and CDR2: SGHRS and YFSETQ. In DNA form, the CDR3 reads TGCGCCAGCAGCGACCCTAGCGGGGGCAATGAGCAGTTCTTC. It encodes CASSDPSGGNEQFF.

This clonotype was observed a few times. J is TRBJ2-7 and V is TRBV5-1; a possible D gene is TRBD2 (6 bases). The CDR3 covers 15 residues. Trimming shortened V by 1 base and J by 0 bases, and 11 bases separated the two germline ends. The germline gives CDR1 SGHRS, CDR2 YFSETQ. The CDR3 DNA reads TGCGCCAGCAGCTTGTCCGGAGGGGTCTCCTACGAGCAGTACTTC. Its translation is CASSLSGGVSYEQYF.

This clonotype was seen ten or more times. The chain combines TRBV7-8 with TRBJ2-5; possibly TRBD1 for D (6 bases). V lost 2 bases, J lost 6 bases, and 16 bases lay in between. The CDR3 has 15 residues. Germline loops: CDR1 SGHVS, CDR2 FQNEAQ. CDR3: CASSLSGQRYQTQYF. CDR3 DNA: TGTGCCAGCAGCTTATCAGGACAGCGCTACCAGACCCAGTACTTC.

The J gene is TRBJ1-2, the V gene TRBV12-3 or TRBV12-4; possible D gene TRBD1, 6 bases. This CDR3 is 16 amino acids long. The ends were cut back, 4 bases at V and 6 bases at J, with 21 bases in the middle. CDR3 region: CASSYTQGGSADGYTF. The DNA of the CDR3 is TGTGCCAGCAGTTATACACAGGGAGGGAGTGCCGATGGCTACACCTTC.

This clonotype was counted ten times or more. The chain joins TRBV29-1 to TRBJ2-7, with no clear D. Trimming took off 4 bases at V and 4 bases at J, with 11 bases between the two ends. The V gene's germline CDR1 is SQVTM and CDR2 ANQGSEA. The CDR3 runs to 12 residues. CDR3 in DNA: TGCAGCGTTGGGACCGTGGAATACGAGCAGTACTTC. It codes for CSVGTVEYEQYF.

The sample holds many counts of this clonotype. The chain carries TRBV12-3 or TRBV12-4 and TRBJ1-2; D is unresolved. The V gene lost 6 bases and the J gene lost 4 bases, with 12 bases spanning the gap. CDR3 length equals 13 residues. The CDR3 nucleotides read TGTGCCAGCAGCTCCCAGACTGTCTATGGCTACACCTTC. Translating gives CASSSQTVYGYTF.

This clonotype was counted a few times. The chain is built from TRBV28 and TRBJ1-3, with D possibly matching TRBD1 (6 bases). Germline V gene data show CDR1 as MDHEN and CDR2 as SYDVKM. With 5 bases removed from V and 4 bases from J, the gap between germline ends came to 12 bases. CDR3 length: 14 amino acids. The CDR3 is CASSTTGYGNTIYF. The DNA of the CDR3 is TGTGCCAGCAGTACCACAGGGTACGGAAACACCATATATTTT.